The 27 T cell receptor beta chains reported below all come from one sample, sequenced in a study of blood T cell repertoires in COVID-19 (dated by TCRdb to 2018 to 2020). The library was built by means of the immunoSEQ multiplex PCR assay. The source is immuneACCESS, and TCRdb retained only in-frame sequences with V and J called. Part of the clones is not carried over; for the studies checked, unresolved V genes explain less than half of this, and the remainder is unexplained. This sample has 200,000 or so clones in its table, and 85% to 90% of those were observed once. The ten top clones hold around 0.76% of the sample. The specimen was peripheral blood. The receptors shown here come from a woman aged 70 to 79 with acute or convalescent COVID-19.

The chain is built from TRBV7-9 and TRBJ1-2; perhaps TRBD1 as D (6 bases). Per germline, CDR1 SEHNR and CDR2 FQNEAQ (reference sequence). CDR3 length: 12 amino acids. Trimming left V 2 bases short and J 6 bases short, with 7 bases between. The CDR3 spells CASSLRDNGYTF. The CDR3, as DNA: TGTGCCAGCAGCTTAAGGGACAATGGCTACACCTTC.

The chain is built from TRBV7-8 and TRBJ2-7; a weak D match, TRBD2 (6 bases). Germline assignment: CDR1 SGHVS and CDR2 FQNEAQ. Trimming shortened V by 4 bases and J by 5 bases, and 18 bases separated the two germline ends. The CDR3 sequence is 15 residues long. In DNA, the CDR3 is TGTGCCAGCAGCTCTCGACGGGAGCCCCGGGACGAGCAGTACTTC. It specifies CASSSRREPRDEQYF.

The chain couples TRBV10-2 to TRBJ1-4, with D possibly being TRBD1 (5 bases). Between the trimmed V and J ends, which lost 3 bases and 4 bases, there was a span of 6 bases. From germline, CDR1 is WSHSY and CDR2 SAAADI. This CDR3 contains 13 residues. DNA of the CDR3: TGCGCCAGCAGTGACAGGGTTAATGAAAAACTGTTTTTT. Its translation is CASSDRVNEKLFF.

The V call is TRBV5-6, the J call TRBJ1-5; 7 positions agree with TRBD1. With V trimmed by 3 bases and J by 0 bases, 9 bases remained unmatched. The CDR3 is 17 residues long. Looked up from germline, CDR1 is SGHDT and CDR2 is YYEEEE. CDR3 sequence: CASSSRGLNPSNQPQHF. In nucleotides, the CDR3 is TGTGCCAGCAGCTCGAGGGGGCTGAACCCTAGCAATCAGCCCCAGCATTTT.

The chain has TRBV24-1 and TRBJ2-2, with TRBD1 as a possible D gene (6 bases). The CDR3 spans 15 residues. Germline V CDR1 and CDR2: KGHDR, SFDVKD. V was clipped by 3 bases and J by 4 bases, with 11 bases between them. The CDR3 coding sequence is TGTGCCACCAGTGATCCGGGACATAGCACCGGGGAGCTGTTTTTT. Its protein product is CATSDPGHSTGELFF.

This clone was seen only once. The rearrangement joins TRBV7-6 to TRBJ1-2, with no clear D. CDR3 length: 13 residues. The germline gives CDR1 SGHVS, CDR2 FNYEAQ. V lost 5 bases and J lost 8, with 15 bases in between. The CDR3 DNA sequence: TGTGCCAGCAGCAGAGGACGGGGAGGAGGCTACACCTTC. This codes for CASSRGRGGGYTF. The whole variable domain, remainder taken from reference TRBV7-6 and TRBJ1-2, is GAGVSQSPRYKVTKRGQDVALRCDPISGHVSLYWYRQALGQGPEFLTYFNYEAQQDKSGLPNDRFSAERPEGSISTLTIQRTEQRDSAMYRCASSRGRGGGYTFGSGTRLTVV.

The rearrangement links TRBV3-1 (or the pseudogene TRBV3-2) to TRBJ1-1; TRBD1 might be the D (6 bases). V shed 1 base and J shed 6 bases, with 15 bases lying between them. The germline gives CDR1 LGHDT, CDR2 YNNKEL (reference sequence). The length of the CDR3 is 15 residues. The CDR3 loop reads CASSQVQGLRAEAFF. The CDR3 coding sequence is TGTGCCAGCAGCCAAGTACAGGGCCTACGGGCTGAAGCTTTCTTT.

V gene TRBV5-5 combines with J gene TRBJ2-2; 8 bases map to TRBD1. Germline lookup yields CDR1 SGHKS and CDR2 YYEKEE (reference sequence). The CDR3 is 15 residues long. V lost 3 bases and J lost 13; bases outside the gene matches: 14. CDR3 DNA sequence: TGTGCCAGCAGCTCTCGAATACAGGGGGTCCCAGGGCTGTTTTTT. It specifies CASSSRIQGVPGLFF. The variable domain in full, with the rest retrieved from reference TRBV5-5 and TRBJ2-2, is DAGVTQSPTHLIKTRGQQVTLRCSPISGHKSVSWYQQVLGQGPQFIFQYYEKEERGRGNFPDRFSARQFPNYSSELNVNALLLGDSALYLCASSSRIQGVPGLFFGEGSRLTVL.

The rearrangement links TRBV28 to TRBJ2-1; TRBD1 aligns across 8 bases. Trimming cost V 5 bases and J 12 bases; bases outside gene matches: 6. This CDR3 is built from 12 residues. CDR1 and CDR2 from the germline V gene are MDHEN and SYDVKM. Here the CDR3 DNA reads TGTGCCAGCAGTACAGGGGGAAAGGTGCAGTTCTTC. Its protein is CASSTGGKVQFF.

This chain connects TRBV2 to TRBJ2-3, with 14 bases lining up with TRBD2. Trimming took 6 bases from V and 3 from J; bases not matched to a gene: 11. CDR3 length: 18 amino acids. In germline, CDR1 is SNHLY, CDR2 FYNNEI. CDR3 DNA: TGTGCCAGCAGATCGACTAGCGGGGGGGTTGTAGTAACAGATACGCAGTATTTT. Its translation: CASRSTSGGVVVTDTQYF. The full variable domain, its missing parts supplied by reference TRBV2 and TRBJ2-3, is EPEVTQTPSHQVTQMGQEVILRCVPISNHLYFYWYRQILGQKVEFLVSFYNNEISEKSEIFDDQFSVERPDGSNFTLKIRSTKLEDSAMYFCASRSTSGGVVVTDTQYFGPGTRLTVL.

The chain employs TRBV29-1 and TRBJ1-1; D ambiguous. V was trimmed by 4 bases and J by 1 base, leaving 7 bases between them. The CDR3 covers 12 residues. Per the germline V gene, CDR1 is SQVTM and CDR2 is ANQGSEA. Here the CDR3 reads CSVGGPNTEAFF. The CDR3 coding sequence is TGCAGCGTTGGAGGCCCGAACACTGAAGCTTTCTTT.

The CDR3 DNA is TGCGCCAGCAGCCGGACAGGAGACGGAGGTTACGAGCAGTACTTC. It codes for CASSRTGDGGYEQYF. The chain couples TRBV5-1 to TRBJ2-7, with TRBD1 matching over 7 bases. Germline V CDR1 and CDR2: SGHRS, YFSETQ. Trimming removed 4 bases from V and 4 bases from J; junction bases left unmatched: 11. The CDR3 spans 15 residues. Full variable domain (outside the CDR3, taken from reference TRBV5-1 and TRBJ2-7): KAGVTQTPRYLIKTRGQQVTLSCSPISGHRSVSWYQQTPGQGLQFLFEYFSETQRNKGNFPGRFSGRQFSNSRSEMNVSTLELGDSALYLCASSRTGDGGYEQYFGPGTRLTVT.

This chain connects TRBV6-4 to TRBJ1-1; 9 nucleotides line up with TRBD1. The CDR3 is 13 amino acids. CDR1 MRHNA and CDR2 SNTAGT come from the germline V gene. J was trimmed by 3 bases and V by 6 bases; bases with no gene match: 2. CDR3 DNA: TGTGCCAGCAGAGGGACAGGGTACACTGAAGCTTTCTTT. It specifies CASRGTGYTEAFF.

V gene TRBV2 combines with J gene TRBJ2-3; the match to TRBD2 covers 7 bases. V shed 10 bases, J shed 4 bases, and the junction held 11 bases outside the gene matches. From germline, CDR1 is SNHLY and CDR2 FYNNEI. This CDR3 region has 14 residues. The CDR3 DNA is TGTGCCACCGGGGGGACTCAGGCATCAGATACGCAGTATTTT. Its translation is CATGGTQASDTQYF.

CDR3 loop: CASSLTGGGSPLHF. The CDR3 DNA sequence: TGTGCCAGCAGCTTGACAGGGGGGGGATCACCCCTCCACTTT. The chain uses TRBV7-3 and TRBJ1-6, with TRBD1 matching over 9 bases. Germline CDR1 is SGHTA and CDR2 is FQGTGA. The CDR3 runs to 14 residues. V lost 3 bases, J lost 10 bases, and 4 bases stayed unmatched. The complete variable domain, with remaining parts taken from reference TRBV7-3 and TRBJ1-6, reads GAGVSQTPSNKVTEKGKYVELRCDPISGHTALYWYRQSLGQGPEFLIYFQGTGAADDSGLPNDRFFAVRPEGSVSTLKIQRTERGDSAVYLCASSLTGGGSPLHFGNGTRLTVT.

CDR3 sequence: CASSARQNQETQYF. CDR3 nucleotides: TGTGCCAGCTCAGCTCGACAGAACCAAGAGACCCAGTACTTC. The chain uses TRBV18 and TRBJ2-5; maybe TRBD1 (5 bases). The ends were cut back, 5 bases at V and 0 bases at J, with 10 bases in the middle. CDR1 is KGHSH, CDR2 LQKENI, per germline. The CDR3 has 14 residues.

This clone was seen more than once but under ten times. The genes are TRBV7-9 and TRBJ2-7; 11 bases fit TRBD1. Germline values: CDR1 SEHNR, CDR2 FQNEAQ (reference sequence). The CDR3 extends over 16 amino acids. J lost 1 base, V lost 5 bases, and 7 bases had no gene match. The CDR3 DNA reads TGTGCCAGCAGCCCTCGGACAGGGGGCTTATCCTACGAGCAGTACTTC. Translated: CASSPRTGGLSYEQYF.

The rearrangement links TRBV5-1 to TRBJ2-7; 11 positions match TRBD1. This CDR3 has 18 residues. Germline CDR1 SGHRS, CDR2 YFSETQ. V shed 1 base and J 2 bases; nucleotides not matched to a gene: 11. The CDR3 sequence is CASSLWRTGGAGPYEQYF. The CDR3 DNA reads TGCGCCAGCAGCTTGTGGCGGACAGGGGGCGCCGGGCCCTACGAGCAGTACTTC.

The rearrangement uses TRBV7-2 and TRBJ2-1; 8 bases map to TRBD1. V shed 3 bases and J 4 bases; nucleotides not matched to a gene: 8. Germline V gene sequence: CDR1 SGHTA, CDR2 FQGNSA. The CDR3 consists of 16 residues. DNA for the CDR3: TGTGCCAGCAGCTTCCAGGGGGCGCGGAGTTACAATGAGCAGTTCTTC. Translating gives CASSFQGARSYNEQFF. The full variable domain, with the rest looked up from reference TRBV7-2 and TRBJ2-1, is GAGVSQSPSNKVTEKGKDVELRCDPISGHTALYWYRQSLGQGLEFLIYFQGNSAPDKSGLPSDRFSAERTGGSVSTLTIQRTQQEDSAVYLCASSFQGARSYNEQFFGPGTRLTVL.

J is TRBJ2-7 and V is TRBV6-5, with 7 nucleotides matching TRBD1. The CDR3 contains 14 residues. Germline trimming cut 9 bases from V and 4 bases from J; bases unmatched to any gene: 12. Per the germline V gene, CDR1 is MNHEY and CDR2 is SVGAGI. Written as DNA, the CDR3 is TGTGCCAGTCGGAAGAGGGGGCTGGCGTACGAGCAGTACTTC. This encodes CASRKRGLAYEQYF.

The chain links TRBV27 to TRBJ2-7; TRBD2 matches at 7 bases. The CDR3 loop spans 14 amino acids. From germline, CDR1 is MNHEY and CDR2 SMNVEV (reference sequence). V gave up 7 bases and J gave up 0 bases; unmatched junction bases: 6. The CDR3 DNA is TGTGCCAGCATCCGCGGGGGAAGCTCCTACGAGCAGTACTTC. This codes for CASIRGGSSYEQYF.

This chain uses TRBV18 with TRBJ1-2; TRBD1 matches 7 bases. This CDR3 is built from 12 residues. With 2 bases clipped from V and 6 bases from J, the junction kept 0 bases outside the gene matches. The germline V gene encodes CDR1 KGHSH and CDR2 LQKENI. The CDR3 protein is CASSPGTDGYTF. The CDR3 region has the DNA TGTGCCAGCTCACCAGGGACAGATGGCTACACCTTC.

The genes are TRBV28 and TRBJ1-2; the D gene is possibly TRBD1 (6 bases). This CDR3 contains 14 residues. Germline values: CDR1 MDHEN, CDR2 SYDVKM. The ends were cut back, 3 bases at V and 4 bases at J, with 12 bases in the middle. The CDR3 region has the DNA TGTGCCAGCAGTTTGGTTGGGGGCGGCTATGGCTACACCTTC. Translation gives CASSLVGGGYGYTF.

This clone has a single count. The chain recombines TRBV6-4 with TRBJ2-4, with D possibly TRBD1 on 6 matching bases. Trimming stripped 0 bases from V and 9 bases from J, with 9 bases between. Per the germline V gene, CDR1 is MRHNA and CDR2 is SNTAGT. There are 13 residues in the CDR3. In DNA, the CDR3 is TGTGCCAGCAGTGACTCGAAGACAGGCATTCAGTACTTC. Its protein is CASSDSKTGIQYF.

The chain is built from TRBV7-2 and TRBJ1-5; 12 bases agree with TRBD1. This CDR3 comprises 15 residues. Per germline, CDR1 SGHTA and CDR2 FQGNSA. The junction had 3 bases not matched to a gene; V was cut back by 5 bases and J by 4 bases. The CDR3 loop reads CASSPGQGANQPQHF. CDR3 bases: TGTGCCAGCAGCCCGGGACAGGGGGCGAATCAGCCCCAGCATTTT.

This chain links TRBV2 with TRBJ1-2; no definite D call. The CDR3 sequence is 14 residues long. With 8 bases removed from V and 0 bases from J, the gap between germline ends came to 13 bases. The germline gives CDR1 SNHLY, CDR2 FYNNEI. CDR3: CASARMVANYGYTF. CDR3 bases: TGTGCCAGCGCCAGGATGGTAGCTAACTATGGCTACACCTTC.

This clone was seen a single time. The CDR3 nucleotides read TGTGCCAGCAGTTACGCTTCTATGAACACTGAAGCTTTCTTT. This codes for CASSYASMNTEAFF. The chain uses TRBV6-5 and TRBJ1-1; D uncertain. CDR3 length: 14 amino acids. Germline CDR1 reads MNHEY; CDR2 reads SVGAGI. V dropped 2 bases and J dropped 0 bases, with 7 bases sitting between them.